The sequence of this T cell receptor beta chain was determined in a study of vaccination and CD4 T cells after COVID-19. Note on this clonotype: Antigen specificity is unknown.

Sequence data for DNA of cultured CD4+ T cells were generated by the Oncomine TCR Beta short-read assay. TCRdb reprocessed the PCR reads via MiXCR and lists one record per CDR3 protein. The table has 15,000 to 20,000 distinct CDR3 sequences, more than 40% seen once. Sample treatment: approximately nine-day PBMC culture with coronavirus spike peptide pools or control peptides (ViraFEST assay). This receptor was taken from a human donor who had recovered from COVID-19. The material sequenced was CD4+ T cells from blood, cultured in vitro.

CDR3 bases: TGTGCCACCACCCACCGGGACAAACCCTACGAGCAGTACTTC. It encodes CATTHRDKPYEQYF. The rearrangement uses TRBV15 and TRBJ2-7, with TRBD1 as a possible D gene (6 bases). Trimming stripped 7 bases from V and 2 bases from J, with 15 bases between. The CDR3 has 14 residues. Germline CDR1 is LNHNV and CDR2 is YYDKDF (reference sequence). Using reference TRBV15 and TRBJ2-7 for the parts outside the CDR3, the full variable domain is DAMVIQNPRYQVTQFGKPVTLSCSQTLNHNVMYWYQQKSSQAPKLLFHYYDKDFNNEADTPDNFQSRRPNTSFCFLDIRSPGLGDTAMYLCATTHRDKPYEQYFGPGTRLTVT.